This entry describes one TCR beta chain. As originally analysed: Cell counts per sample came from amplifying reference gene primers. Sequencing used immunoSEQ multiplex PCR; TCRdb keeps in-frame clones, though not all of them. Clone size and the V and J calls come from that table; the DNA yielded D and trimming. This table has some 100,000 clones, approximately 87% appearing once. This entry comes from a study of blood T cell repertoires in COVID-19. Study-wide context: Both acute and convalescent COVID-19 samples were obtained from the United States, Italy and Spain. The cDNA or gDNA used as material had been derived from T cells, B-cell-depleted T cells, or PBMCs.

CDR3 length: 13 residues. The V gene lost 1 base and the J gene lost 6 bases, with 10 bases spanning the gap. Germline CDR1 is MGHRA and CDR2 is YSYEKL. This clonotype was obtained from a woman aged 60-75 years with acute or convalescent COVID-19. The rearrangement links TRBV4-1 to TRBJ2-7, with a weak D call TRBD1 (6 bases). What was sequenced was peripheral blood. In DNA, the CDR3 is TGCGCCAGCAGCCAAGTCAGGGGCATCGAGCAGTACTTC. This codes for CASSQVRGIEQYF.